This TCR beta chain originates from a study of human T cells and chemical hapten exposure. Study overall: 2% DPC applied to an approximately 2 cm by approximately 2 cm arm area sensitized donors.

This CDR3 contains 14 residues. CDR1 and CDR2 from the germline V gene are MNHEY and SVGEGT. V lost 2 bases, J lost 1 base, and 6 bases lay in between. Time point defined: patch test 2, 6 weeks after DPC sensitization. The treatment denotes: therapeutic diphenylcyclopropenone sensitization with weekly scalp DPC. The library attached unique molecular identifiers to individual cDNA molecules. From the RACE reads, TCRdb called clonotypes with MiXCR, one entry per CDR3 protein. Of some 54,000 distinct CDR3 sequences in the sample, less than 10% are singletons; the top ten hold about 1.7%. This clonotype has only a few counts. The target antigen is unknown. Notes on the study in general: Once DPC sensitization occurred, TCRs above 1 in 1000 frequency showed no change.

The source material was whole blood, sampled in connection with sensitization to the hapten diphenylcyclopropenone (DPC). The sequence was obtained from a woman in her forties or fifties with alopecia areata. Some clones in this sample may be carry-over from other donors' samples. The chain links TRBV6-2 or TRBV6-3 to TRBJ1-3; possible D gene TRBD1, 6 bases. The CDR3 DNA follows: TGTGCCAGCAGTTACGGACAGTCTGGAAACACCATATATTTT. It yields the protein CASSYGQSGNTIYF.